The 21 T cell receptor beta chains below were found in one sample sequenced in a study of OX40 agonist ivuxolimab in advanced cancers. The data were produced by immunoSEQ multiplex PCR, yet TCRdb's version contains in-frame clones alone and is incomplete. Among approximately 72,000 clones listed, around 80% were seen once. The sample in question was CD4+ or CD8+ T cells sorted from blood, obtained in a trial of the OX40 agonist ivuxolimab. The receptor source for this set is an adult with an advanced solid tumor such as melanoma, head and neck, liver or kidney cancer.

J is TRBJ2-3 and V is TRBV6-1; D gene ambiguous. Trimming pared 6 bases from V and 0 bases from J, leaving 13 bases between. The CDR3 length is 15 residues. Germline V CDR1 and CDR2: MNHNS, SASEGT. The CDR3 sequence: CASRDGSTSTDTQYF. Here the CDR3 DNA reads TGTGCCAGCAGGGATGGAAGTACTAGCACAGATACGCAGTATTTT.

The chain carries TRBV5-1 and TRBJ1-1, with D uncertain. Germline V gene sequence: CDR1 SGHRS, CDR2 YFSETQ. There are 14 residues in the CDR3. Trimming removed 0 bases at V and 3 bases at J, with 9 bases between. The CDR3 is CASSLAVRDTEAFF. The CDR3 DNA is TGCGCCAGCAGCTTGGCCGTGAGGGACACTGAAGCTTTCTTT.

The chain employs TRBV7-9 and TRBJ1-2; D is ambiguous. The V gene's germline CDR1 is SEHNR and CDR2 FQNEAQ (reference sequence). The CDR3 is 14 residues long. V lost 0 bases to trimming and J lost 6 bases, with 11 bases between them. CDR3 residues: CASSLAGILHGYTF. The CDR3 DNA reads as TGTGCCAGCAGCTTAGCTGGGATTCTCCATGGCTACACCTTC.

The CDR3: CASGLAPLRIDDEQFF. CDR3 DNA sequence: TGTGCTAGTGGTTTGGCCCCATTGAGGATCGACGATGAGCAGTTCTTC. The chain uses TRBV12-5 and TRBJ2-1; D uncertain. CDR1 and CDR2 (germline): LGHNT, FRNRAP. This CDR3 contains 16 residues. Trimming took off 1 base at V and 8 bases at J, with 18 bases between the two ends.

The chain couples TRBV28 to TRBJ1-5, with D hard to call. CDR3 length equals 13 residues. V dropped 11 bases and J dropped 0 bases, with 11 bases sitting between them. Germline V gives CDR1 MDHEN, CDR2 SYDVKM. Here the CDR3 reads CACRLDSNQPQHF. In DNA form, the CDR3 reads TGTGCCTGCCGACTCGATAGCAATCAGCCCCAGCATTTT. Variable domain in full (rest from reference TRBV28 and TRBJ1-5): DVKVTQSSRYLVKRTGEKVFLECVQDMDHENMFWYRQDPGLGLRLIYFSYDVKMKEKGDIPEGYSVSREKKERFSLILESASTNQTSMYLCACRLDSNQPQHFGDGTRLSIL.

V and J are TRBV28 and TRBJ2-7, with TRBD1 as a possible D gene (9 bases). The CDR3 consists of 16 residues. The germline V gene encodes CDR1 MDHEN and CDR2 SYDVKM. Trimming pared 6 bases from V and 2 bases from J, leaving 20 bases between. CDR3 sequence (DNA): TGTGCCAGCAGACCGGGGGGGGGACAGGGTACCTACGAGCAGTACTTC. As protein: CASRPGGGQGTYEQYF.

This clone has at least ten counts. The chain has TRBV4-3 and TRBJ1-1; 8 bases map to TRBD1. CDR3 length equals 17 residues. Germline CDR1 is LGHNA and CDR2 is YSLEER. With V trimmed by 4 bases and J by 5 bases, 15 bases remained unmatched. This CDR3 reads CASSRSTGGVKRTEAFF. The CDR3 region has the DNA TGCGCCAGCAGCCGTTCCACAGGGGGGGTAAAGAGGACTGAAGCTTTCTTT.

This clone came up once. The chain carries TRBV29-1 and TRBJ1-1; weak D call: TRBD1 (6 bases). CDR3 length equals 13 residues. Germline loops: CDR1 SQVTM, CDR2 ANQGSEA. The CDR3: CSGTGTKNTEAFF. The DNA for the CDR3 is TGCAGTGGGACCGGGACAAAGAACACTGAAGCTTTCTTT.

This chain joins TRBV5-1 and TRBJ2-5; 13 bases align to TRBD2. This CDR3 spans 16 amino acids. The trim removed 2 bases at V and 2 bases at J, leaving 3 bases unmatched. Germline CDR1 is SGHRS and CDR2 is YFSETQ. CDR3 in amino acids: CASSFGLAGAQETQYF. CDR3 coding DNA: TGCGCCAGCAGCTTCGGACTAGCGGGAGCACAAGAGACCCAGTACTTC.

The chain carries TRBV2 and TRBJ2-7; a possible D gene is TRBD2 (6 bases). In germline, CDR1 is SNHLY, CDR2 FYNNEI. Trimming cost V 4 bases and J 6 bases, with 10 bases left between them. The CDR3 is made up of 12 amino acids. The CDR3 coding sequence is TGTGCCAGCAGTGTCGGGGGTGGCGAGCAGTACTTC. Amino acid sequence: CASSVGGGEQYF.

The V gene is TRBV4-3, the J gene TRBJ1-3, with 8 bases matching TRBD1. The germline CDR1 and CDR2 sequences are LGHNA and YSLEER. CDR3 length: 19 residues. Unmatched junction bases numbered 13, after V lost 0 bases and J lost 3 bases. The CDR3 here is CASSQEVGLQGAGGNTIYF. The CDR3 DNA sequence: TGCGCCAGCAGCCAAGAGGTCGGTCTCCAGGGGGCCGGTGGAAACACCATATATTTT.

The rearrangement links TRBV5-1 to TRBJ2-5; 7 bases agree with TRBD2. J gave up 1 base and V 4 bases, and 4 bases lay outside the gene matches. The CDR3 totals 14 residues. Germline V gene sequence: CDR1 SGHRS, CDR2 YFSETQ. The CDR3: CASSPSSGQETQYF. In DNA form, the CDR3 reads TGCGCCAGCAGCCCCTCTAGCGGCCAAGAGACCCAGTACTTC. The full variable domain, completed using reference TRBV5-1 and TRBJ2-5, is KAGVTQTPRYLIKTRGQQVTLSCSPISGHRSVSWYQQTPGQGLQFLFEYFSETQRNKGNFPGRFSGRQFSNSRSEMNVSTLELGDSALYLCASSPSSGQETQYFGPGTRLLVL.

The rearrangement links TRBV19 to TRBJ2-3; TRBD1 or TRBD2 may be the D gene (5 bases each). The length of the CDR3 is 16 residues. V shed 5 bases and J shed 0 bases, with 15 bases lying between them. Looked up from germline, CDR1 is LNHDA and CDR2 is SQIVND (reference sequence). The CDR3 sequence: CASSSRQTTSTDTQYF. The CDR3 bases are TGTGCCAGTAGTTCCCGACAGACTACTAGCACAGATACGCAGTATTTT.

As to this clone: This specimen includes other DNA sequences encoding the same CDR3. This chain connects TRBV7-9 to TRBJ2-5; 8 bases line up with TRBD1. The J segment lost 1 base and the V segment lost 3 bases, leaving 1 base of the junction unmatched. The CDR3 is 14 amino acids. The germline V gene has CDR1 SEHNR and CDR2 FQNEAQ (reference sequence). The CDR3 region has the DNA TGTGCCAGCAGCTTGACAGGGGCCCAAGAGACCCAGTACTTC. It is translated as CASSLTGAQETQYF.

This rearrangement joins TRBV19 to TRBJ2-7; a weak D match, TRBD2 (5 bases). This CDR3 has 17 residues. The V gene's germline CDR1 is LNHDA and CDR2 SQIVND (reference sequence). Trimming cost V 6 bases and J 0 bases, with 21 bases left between them. CDR3 nucleotide sequence: TGTGCCAGTAGCGATATAACCAAGGACTCATTCTCCTACGAGCAGTACTTC. Translation: CASSDITKDSFSYEQYF.

This rearrangement joins TRBV18 to TRBJ2-6, with D unresolved. This CDR3 spans 13 amino acids. The germline V and J ends were trimmed by 6 bases and 0 bases, with 3 bases remaining between them. Germline V gene lookup returns CDR1 KGHSH and CDR2 LQKENI. The CDR3: CASSFSGANVLTF. The CDR3, as DNA: TGTGCCAGCTCTTTCTCTGGGGCCAACGTCCTGACTTTC.

This chain links TRBV5-4 with TRBJ2-2, with 8 bases fitting TRBD1. Germline V CDR1 and CDR2: SGHNT, YYREEE (reference sequence). The CDR3 is 14 residues long. The trim removed 4 bases at V and 7 bases at J, leaving 6 bases unmatched. The CDR3, as DNA: TGTGCCAGCAGCCTAGACAGGGGTTACGGGGAGCTGTTTTTT. Translation: CASSLDRGYGELFF.

The V and J genes are TRBV7-9 and TRBJ2-7, with TRBD1 as a possible D gene (6 bases). Deletions cut 2 bases from V and 5 bases from J, with 10 bases between. The germline V gene has CDR1 SEHNR and CDR2 FQNEAQ (reference sequence). The CDR3 covers 13 residues. CDR3 coding DNA: TGTGCCAGCAGCTTAAAAGGGGGTCACGAGCAGTACTTC. It codes for CASSLKGGHEQYF.

The CDR3, as DNA: TGTGCCAGCAGTTTACCGGGACAGGGAAACACCATATATTTT. Its translation is CASSLPGQGNTIYF. The chain uses TRBV28 and TRBJ1-3, with 7 nucleotides matching TRBD1. The CDR3 length is 14 residues. V dropped 2 bases and J dropped 4; count of bases not matched to a gene: 2. CDR1 is MDHEN and CDR2 is SYDVKM in the germline V gene.

This chain connects TRBV18 to TRBJ1-1, with a weak D call TRBD1 (5 bases). Germline lookup yields CDR1 KGHSH and CDR2 LQKENI. The CDR3 has 15 residues. V gave up 3 bases and J gave up 4 bases, with 15 bases separating them. CDR3 sequence: CASSPPTGERTEAFF. The CDR3 DNA follows: TGTGCCAGCTCACCCCCCACGGGGGAGCGCACTGAAGCTTTCTTT.

This clone was counted only a few times. This rearrangement joins TRBV6-1 to TRBJ1-5; D may be TRBD1 (6 bases). CDR1 is MNHNS, CDR2 SASEGT, per germline. Trimming pared 7 bases from V and 8 bases from J, leaving 21 bases between. This CDR3 spans 15 amino acids. CDR3: CASILGGATVEPQHF. Written as DNA, the CDR3 is TGTGCCAGCATTCTAGGGGGGGCCACCGTCGAGCCCCAGCATTTT.